One and the same sample provided the 28 T cell receptor beta chains below, sequenced in a study of OX40 agonist ivuxolimab in advanced cancers. Method: immunoSEQ multiplex PCR; TCRdb's copy keeps in-frame clones and lacks some. The sample shows 45,000 to 60,000 clones, about 90% of them seen only once. This material consisted of CD4+ or CD8+ T cells sorted from blood, taken in a trial of the OX40 agonist ivuxolimab. These receptor sequences come from an adult with an advanced solid tumor such as melanoma, head and neck, liver or kidney cancer.

The V gene is TRBV28, the J gene TRBJ2-3; no definite D call. Germline V CDR1 and CDR2: MDHEN, SYDVKM. V lost 3 bases and J 4 bases, leaving 5 bases between the germline ends. CDR3 length equals 12 residues. This chain's CDR3 is CASSFEADTQYF. In DNA, the CDR3 is TGTGCCAGCAGTTTTGAGGCAGATACGCAGTATTTT. Filled out from reference TRBV28 and TRBJ2-3, the complete variable domain reads DVKVTQSSRYLVKRTGEKVFLECVQDMDHENMFWYRQDPGLGLRLIYFSYDVKMKEKGDIPEGYSVSREKKERFSLILESASTNQTSMYLCASSFEADTQYFGPGTRLTVL.

Only one count was recorded for this clone. The J gene is TRBJ2-1, the V gene TRBV6-5; possibly TRBD2 for D (7 bases). The CDR3 consists of 15 residues. The germline CDR1 and CDR2 sequences are MNHEY and SVGAGI. V dropped 0 bases and J dropped 9 bases, with 15 bases sitting between them. DNA of the CDR3: TGTGCCAGCAGTTACTCGTGGGGGGGCGGGAGTGAGCAGTTCTTC. Protein sequence: CASSYSWGGGSEQFF.

The chain joins TRBV5-5 to TRBJ2-3; TRBD2 matches 7 bases. CDR1 and CDR2 from the germline V gene are SGHKS and YYEKEE (reference sequence). The CDR3 covers 16 residues. V lost 0 bases, J lost 2 bases, and 6 bases stayed unmatched. CDR3: CASSLGLAEITDTQYF. In nucleotides, the CDR3 is TGTGCCAGCAGCTTGGGGCTAGCGGAAATCACAGATACGCAGTATTTT.

This clone has just one count. The genes are TRBV10-1 and TRBJ2-1; D ambiguous. This CDR3 region has 10 residues. Trimming stripped 5 bases from V and 7 bases from J, with 3 bases between. The V gene's germline CDR1 is WNHNN and CDR2 SYGVQD (reference sequence). The CDR3 spells CASSPNEQFF. CDR3 in DNA: TGCGCCAGCAGTCCTAATGAGCAGTTCTTC.

The chain uses TRBV21-1 and TRBJ2-2; no check of the table's D call, TRBD1, against the DNA was made. TRBV21-1 is given as a pseudogene. The CDR3 contains 14 residues. As DNA, the CDR3 is TGTGCCAGCCCCCGGACAGATAACACCGGGGAGCTGTTTTTT. Translating it yields CASPRTDNTGELFF.

A word on this clone: The sample contains more than one DNA sequence encoding this CDR3. The chain links TRBV4-3 to TRBJ2-3; 8 bases are a match to TRBD2. The CDR3 covers 14 residues. Germline values: CDR1 LGHNA, CDR2 YSLEER. J was trimmed by 5 bases and V by 1 base; bases with no gene match: 2. The CDR3 region is CASSQAGGLDTQYF. The CDR3 nucleotides read TGCGCCAGCAGCCAAGCGGGAGGGTTAGATACGCAGTATTTT.

This clone turned up a few times. V and J are TRBV5-1 and TRBJ1-2; D remains ambiguous. The CDR3 totals 11 residues. Between the trimmed V and J ends, which lost 0 bases and 7 bases, there was a span of 4 bases. Germline V CDR1 and CDR2: SGHRS, YFSETQ. CDR3 loop: CASSLDGGYTF. The CDR3 region has the DNA TGCGCCAGCAGCTTGGATGGTGGCTACACCTTC.

The V and J genes are TRBV7-9 and TRBJ2-1; tentative D call: TRBD2 (6 bases). This CDR3 region has 15 residues. Germline lookup yields CDR1 SEHNR and CDR2 FQNEAQ (reference sequence). Trimming took off 5 bases at V and 5 bases at J, with 16 bases between the two ends. The CDR3: CASSPGTGDHNEQFF. In nucleotides, the CDR3 is TGTGCCAGCAGCCCAGGGACGGGAGACCACAATGAGCAGTTCTTC.

This chain joins TRBV5-3 and TRBJ2-5; no clear D gene. TRBV5-3 is sorted into the ORF group, with uncertain function. Trimming shortened V by 0 bases and J by 5 bases, and 2 bases separated the two germline ends. The CDR3 extends over 11 amino acids. The CDR3 protein is CARSLDETQYF. CDR3 nucleotide sequence: TGTGCCAGAAGCTTGGATGAGACCCAGTACTTC.

CDR3 residues: CASSLFMGGELFF. The CDR3 coding sequence is TGTGCCAGCAGTTTGTTTATGGGGGGGGAGCTGTTTTTT. The chain has TRBV28 and TRBJ2-2, with unresolved D. The germline gives CDR1 MDHEN, CDR2 SYDVKM. CDR3 length: 13 amino acids. V dropped 3 bases and J dropped 8 bases, with 10 bases sitting between them.

The chain carries TRBV29-1 and TRBJ2-3; 7 bases match TRBD2. After removal of 4 bases from V and 6 bases from J, the junction contained 10 bases not matched to a gene. The germline CDR1 and CDR2 sequences are SQVTM and ANQGSEA. This CDR3 has 14 amino acids. The CDR3 bases are TGCAGCGTTGTGTTCGGGACTATCCCTGATACGCAGTATTTT. Its translation: CSVVFGTIPDTQYF.

The chain employs TRBV25-1 and TRBJ2-2; D remains ambiguous. This CDR3 comprises 13 residues. The V and J ends lost 4 bases and 5 bases respectively, with 8 bases between them. Germline loops: CDR1 MGHDK, CDR2 SYGVNS. The CDR3 here is CASSAPRTGELFF. Written as DNA, the CDR3 is TGTGCCAGCAGTGCCCCTAGAACCGGGGAGCTGTTTTTT.

The V gene is TRBV28, the J gene TRBJ2-2; TRBD1 might be the D (5 bases). The germline V gene encodes CDR1 MDHEN and CDR2 SYDVKM. This CDR3 region has 15 residues. V was trimmed by 3 bases and J by 5 bases, leaving 13 bases between them. CDR3 in DNA: TGTGCCAGCAGTTTTCGGACACTGGAAACCGGGGAGCTGTTTTTT. Residues: CASSFRTLETGELFF.

V usage is TRBV6-6 and J usage is TRBJ2-7; D not resolved. CDR3 length: 16 amino acids. Trimming shortened V by 0 bases and J by 0 bases, and 12 bases separated the two germline ends. Germline V gene data show CDR1 as MNHNY and CDR2 as SVGAGI (reference sequence). In nucleotides, the CDR3 is TGTGCCAGCAGTTACTCGAGCCAGGTTAACTCCTACGAGCAGTACTTC. As protein: CASSYSSQVNSYEQYF.

The chain recombines TRBV10-3 with TRBJ2-3; TRBD1 is a possible D gene (6 bases). This CDR3 spans 15 amino acids. CDR1 ENHRY and CDR2 SYGVKD come from the germline V gene. The ends were cut back, 0 bases at V and 2 bases at J, with 9 bases in the middle. The CDR3 loop is CAISESAGDTDTQYF. CDR3 coding DNA: TGTGCCATCAGTGAGTCTGCAGGGGACACAGATACGCAGTATTTT.

The rearrangement links TRBV7-6 to TRBJ1-2; TRBD1 is a possible D gene (5 bases). CDR1 and CDR2 (germline): SGHVS, FNYEAQ. This CDR3 contains 14 residues. V lost 5 bases to trimming and J lost 4 bases, with 14 bases between them. The CDR3 DNA is TGTGCCAGCAGCCAGGGTGAGGGCGGCTATGGCTACACCTTC. This encodes CASSQGEGGYGYTF.

This clone showed up just once. This rearrangement joins TRBV11-2 to TRBJ2-3; 8 bases align to TRBD2. The germline gives CDR1 SGHAT, CDR2 FQNNGV. Trimming removed 3 bases from V and 1 base from J; junction bases left unmatched: 0. This CDR3 has 14 amino acids. DNA of the CDR3: TGTGCCAGCAGCTTCGGGGGGGGCACAGATACGCAGTATTTT. Protein: CASSFGGGTDTQYF.

The chain combines TRBV11-2 with TRBJ2-3; D is possibly TRBD2 (5 bases). Germline values: CDR1 SGHAT, CDR2 FQNNGV. The CDR3 length is 17 residues. Trimming left V 0 bases short and J 0 bases short, with 13 bases between. CDR3 loop: CASSLEVGASSTDTQYF. The CDR3 coding sequence is TGTGCCAGCAGCTTAGAAGTGGGAGCGTCTAGCACAGATACGCAGTATTTT.

The gene calls are TRBV7-8 and TRBJ2-7; 9 nucleotides match TRBD1. The CDR3 spans 14 residues. Germline V gives CDR1 SGHVS, CDR2 FQNEAQ. The trim removed 5 bases at V and 5 bases at J, leaving 7 bases unmatched. CDR3: CASSLTQGADEQYF. In DNA form, the CDR3 reads TGTGCCAGCAGCCTCACACAGGGGGCCGACGAGCAGTACTTC.

The chain employs TRBV28 and TRBJ2-1; D remains ambiguous. Trimming removed 3 bases at V and 5 bases at J, with 5 bases between. CDR1 and CDR2 (germline): MDHEN, SYDVKM. The CDR3 sequence is 12 residues long. The CDR3, as DNA: TGTGCCAGCAGTTTTACGGACAATGAGCAGTTCTTC. This codes for CASSFTDNEQFF.

The chain uses TRBV5-5 and TRBJ2-7; 8 nucleotides agree with TRBD1. V shed 1 base and J 5 bases; nucleotides not matched to a gene: 8. Germline lookup yields CDR1 SGHKS and CDR2 YYEKEE (reference sequence). The length of the CDR3 is 15 residues. The CDR3 is CASSLSWTGSHEQYF. The DNA of the CDR3 is TGTGCCAGCAGCTTGAGCTGGACAGGGTCCCACGAGCAGTACTTC.

This clone showed up just once. V and J are TRBV19 and TRBJ2-3, with 12 nucleotides matching TRBD2. Germline V gene data show CDR1 as LNHDA and CDR2 as SQIVND (reference sequence). The CDR3 length is 16 residues. J lost 2 bases, V lost 2 bases, and 2 bases had no gene match. CDR3 nucleotide sequence: TGTGCCAGTAGTATACGGACTAGCGGGAACACAGATACGCAGTATTTT. Protein sequence: CASSIRTSGNTDTQYF.

The genes are TRBV4-3 and TRBJ2-1, with D possibly TRBD1 on 10 matching bases. Germline V gene data show CDR1 as LGHNA and CDR2 as YSLEER. Trimming took off 3 bases at V and 8 bases at J, with 23 bases between the two ends. The CDR3 sequence is 17 residues long. The CDR3 region has the DNA TGCGCCAGCAGCCAGACAGGGGGCGGCTTAGCGGGAGATGAGCAGTTCTTC. Translation gives CASSQTGGGLAGDEQFF.

The chain joins TRBV27 to TRBJ2-7; 9 positions match TRBD2. V lost 5 bases, J lost 1 base, and 3 bases stayed unmatched. The CDR3 spans 14 residues. Germline V lookup: CDR1 MNHEY, CDR2 SMNVEV (reference sequence). The CDR3 protein is CASSRTSASYEQYF. CDR3 sequence (DNA): TGTGCCAGCAGTAGGACTAGCGCTTCCTACGAGCAGTACTTC.

This chain uses TRBV7-4 with TRBJ2-5, with D possibly being TRBD1 (5 bases). Matching the DNA end better, TRBJ2-7 makes the J call doubtful. CDR1 and CDR2 (germline): SGHVT, SQSDAQ. The CDR3 totals 13 residues. The CDR3 region is CASSLVRVYEQYF. Written as DNA, the CDR3 is TGTGCCAGCAGCTTAGTCAGGGTTTACGAGCAGTACTTC.

The J gene is TRBJ2-5, the V gene TRBV11-2, with TRBD2 matching 8 bases. The germline V gene has CDR1 SGHAT and CDR2 FQNNGV. V gave up 5 bases and J gave up 5 bases; unmatched junction bases: 10. The CDR3 loop spans 15 amino acids. The CDR3 loop is CASSHSGSWGETQYF. As DNA, the CDR3 is TGTGCCAGCAGCCACAGCGGGAGTTGGGGTGAGACCCAGTACTTC.

This chain links TRBV30 with TRBJ2-5; D may be TRBD2 (7 bases). CDR1 is GTSNPN, CDR2 SVGIG, per germline (reference sequence). The CDR3 has 15 amino acids. Trimming removed 4 bases from V and 5 bases from J, with 20 bases in between. CDR3 nucleotides: TGTGCCTGGAACCCTTTAGGGGGGGCAGGGGAGACCCAGTACTTC. Encoded protein: CAWNPLGGAGETQYF. The full variable domain, rest sourced from reference TRBV30 and TRBJ2-5, is SQTIHQWPATLVQPVGSPLSLECTVEGTSNPNLYWYRQAAGRGLQLLFYSVGIGQISSEVPQNLSASRPQDRQFILSSKKLLLSDSGFYLCAWNPLGGAGETQYFGPGTRLLVL.

V gene TRBV4-3 combines with J gene TRBJ2-1, with TRBD2 matching over 8 bases. Germline CDR1 is LGHNA and CDR2 is YSLEER. The CDR3 runs 15 residues. V dropped 0 bases and J dropped 4; count of bases not matched to a gene: 2. For the CDR3, the DNA is TGCGCCAGCAGCCAAGAGCGGGAGGCTTACAATGAGCAGTTCTTC. This gives the protein CASSQEREAYNEQFF.